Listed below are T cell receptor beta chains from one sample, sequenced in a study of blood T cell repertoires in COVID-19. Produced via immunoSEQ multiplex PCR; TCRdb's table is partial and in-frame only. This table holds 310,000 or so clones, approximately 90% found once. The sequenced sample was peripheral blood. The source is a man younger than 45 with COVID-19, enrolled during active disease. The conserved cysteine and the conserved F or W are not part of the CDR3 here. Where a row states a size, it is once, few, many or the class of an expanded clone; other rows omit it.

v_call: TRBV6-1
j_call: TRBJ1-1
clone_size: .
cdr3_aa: ASSSTTGGTEAF

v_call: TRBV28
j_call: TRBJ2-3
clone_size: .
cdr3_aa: ASSAGQSTDTQY

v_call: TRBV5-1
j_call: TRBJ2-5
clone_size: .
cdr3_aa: ASRSLAGVVQETQY

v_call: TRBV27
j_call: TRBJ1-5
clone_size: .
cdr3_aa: ASSYKGAGDQPQH

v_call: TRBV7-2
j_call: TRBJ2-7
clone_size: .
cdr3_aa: ASSSSGLINYEQY

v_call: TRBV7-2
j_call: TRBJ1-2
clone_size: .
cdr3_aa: ASSLGTGSLHGYT

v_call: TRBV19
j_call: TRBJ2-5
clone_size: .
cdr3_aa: ASSIAETQY

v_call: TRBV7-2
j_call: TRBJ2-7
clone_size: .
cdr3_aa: ASSLRGGATYEQY

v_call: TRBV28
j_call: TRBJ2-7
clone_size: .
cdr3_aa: ASSLWSSGRNYEQY

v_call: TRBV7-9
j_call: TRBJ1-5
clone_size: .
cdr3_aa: ASSLRENQPQH

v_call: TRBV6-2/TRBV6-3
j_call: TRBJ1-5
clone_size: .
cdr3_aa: ASSPPDRGRGNQPQH

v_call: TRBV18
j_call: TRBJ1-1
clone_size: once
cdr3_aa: ASSGYRDTEAF

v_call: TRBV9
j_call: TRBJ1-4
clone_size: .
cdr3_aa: ASSVGVGGNEKLF

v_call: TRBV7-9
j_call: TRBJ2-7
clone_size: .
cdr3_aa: ASSGPGQGYEQY

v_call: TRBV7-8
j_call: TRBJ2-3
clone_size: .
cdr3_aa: ASSLVFWSVTDTQY

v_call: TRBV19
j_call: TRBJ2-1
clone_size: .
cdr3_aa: ASTLASSYNEQF

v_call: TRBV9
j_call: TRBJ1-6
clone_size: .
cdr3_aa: ASSVESVGSPLH

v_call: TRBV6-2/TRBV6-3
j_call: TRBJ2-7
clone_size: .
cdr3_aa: ASSLRVAGEQY

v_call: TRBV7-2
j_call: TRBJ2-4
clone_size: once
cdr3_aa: ASSLIGTGENIQY

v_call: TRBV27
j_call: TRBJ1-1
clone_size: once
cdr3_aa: ASSLSSGGSMNTEAF

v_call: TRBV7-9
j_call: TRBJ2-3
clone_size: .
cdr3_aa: ASSLGAGGTDTQY

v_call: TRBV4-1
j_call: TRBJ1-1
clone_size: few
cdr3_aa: ASSQGPDLRTEAF

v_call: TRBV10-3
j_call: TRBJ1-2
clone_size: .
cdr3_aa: AITPRTGGNYGYT

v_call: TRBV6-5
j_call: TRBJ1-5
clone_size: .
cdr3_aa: ASCPTYSNQPQH

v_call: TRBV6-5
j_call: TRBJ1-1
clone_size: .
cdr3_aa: ASRTGSTEAF

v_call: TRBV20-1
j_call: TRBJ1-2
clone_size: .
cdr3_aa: SAAGSYGYT

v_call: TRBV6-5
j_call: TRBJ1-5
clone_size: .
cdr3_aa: ASSLSGVGRQPQH

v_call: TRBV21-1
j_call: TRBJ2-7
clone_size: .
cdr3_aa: ASSSPSPRPPVPNGRTHEQY

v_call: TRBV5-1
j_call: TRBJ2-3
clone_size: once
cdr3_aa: ASGGVAGTTQY

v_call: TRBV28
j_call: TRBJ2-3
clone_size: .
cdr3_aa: ASSLEHPTDTQY

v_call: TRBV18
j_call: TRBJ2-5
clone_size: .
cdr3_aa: ASSPLQNSRETQY

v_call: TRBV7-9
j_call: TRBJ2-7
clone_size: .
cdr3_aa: ASRGGHEQY